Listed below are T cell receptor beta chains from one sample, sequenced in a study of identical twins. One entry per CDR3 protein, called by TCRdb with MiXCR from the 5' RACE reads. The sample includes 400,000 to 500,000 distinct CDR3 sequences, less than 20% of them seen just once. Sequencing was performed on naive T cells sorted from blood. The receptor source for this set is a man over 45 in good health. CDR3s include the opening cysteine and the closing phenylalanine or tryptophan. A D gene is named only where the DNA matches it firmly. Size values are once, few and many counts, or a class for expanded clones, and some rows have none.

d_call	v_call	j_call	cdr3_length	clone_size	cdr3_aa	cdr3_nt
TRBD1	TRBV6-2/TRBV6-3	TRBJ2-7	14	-	CASSYSTGGYEQYF	TGTGCCAGCAGTTACTCCACAGGGGGCTACGAGCAGTACTTC
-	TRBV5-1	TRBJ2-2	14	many	CASSLWTDTGELFF	TGCGCCAGCAGCTTGTGGACAGACACCGGGGAGCTGTTTTTT
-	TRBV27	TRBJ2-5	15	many	CASSPFSSGSLAQYF	TGTGCCAGCAGTCCCTTCTCCTCCGGGAGCCTGGCCCAGTACTTC
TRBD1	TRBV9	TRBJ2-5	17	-	CASSVRGTGLYQETQYF	TGTGCCAGCAGCGTAAGGGGGACAGGGCTATACCAAGAGACCCAGTACTTC
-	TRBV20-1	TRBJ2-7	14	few	CSARDVRGSYEQYF	TGCAGTGCTAGAGATGTGCGGGGCAGCTACGAGCAGTACTTC
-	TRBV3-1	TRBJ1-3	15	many	CASSQVGVSGNTIYF	TGTGCCAGCAGCCAAGTGGGGGTCAGTGGAAACACCATATATTTT
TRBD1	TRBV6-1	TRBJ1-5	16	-	CASSERTGHSNQPQHF	TGTGCCAGCAGTGAACGGACAGGGCATAGCAATCAGCCCCAGCATTTT
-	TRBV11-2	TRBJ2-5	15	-	CASSLEWGHKETQYF	TGTGCCAGCAGCTTAGAATGGGGACATAAAGAGACCCAGTACTTC
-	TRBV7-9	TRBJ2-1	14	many	CASSTLGQNNEQFF	TGTGCCAGCAGCACATTGGGTCAGAACAATGAGCAGTTCTTC
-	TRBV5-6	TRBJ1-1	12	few	CASSLVAVEAFF	TGTGCCAGCAGCTTGGTTGCAGTTGAAGCTTTCTTT
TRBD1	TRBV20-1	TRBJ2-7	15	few	CSARAGTGSSYEQYF	TGCAGTGCTAGGGCCGGGACAGGGAGCTCCTACGAGCAGTACTTC
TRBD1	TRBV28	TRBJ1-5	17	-	CASSPSPNTGGREPQHF	TGTGCCAGCAGTCCTAGCCCCAATACAGGGGGCAGGGAGCCCCAGCATTTT
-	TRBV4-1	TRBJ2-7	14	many	CASRLDSTAYEQYF	TGCGCCAGCAGGCTAGATAGCACCGCCTACGAGCAGTACTTC
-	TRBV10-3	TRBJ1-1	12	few	CAISESVLGTFF	TGTGCCATCAGTGAGTCGGTACTCGGGACTTTCTTT
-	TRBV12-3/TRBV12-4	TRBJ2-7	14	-	CASSLGGAAYEQYF	TGTGCCAGCAGTTTAGGGGGGGCAGCCTACGAGCAGTACTTC
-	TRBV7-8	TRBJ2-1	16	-	CASSFLQGAWGNEQFF	TGTGCCAGCAGCTTTTTACAGGGAGCCTGGGGCAATGAGCAGTTCTTC
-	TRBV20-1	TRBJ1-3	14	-	CSARFGSPGNTIYF	TGCAGTGCTAGATTTGGTAGTCCCGGAAACACCATATATTTT
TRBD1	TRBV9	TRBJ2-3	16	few	CASSVGRTGETDTQYF	TGTGCCAGCAGCGTAGGCCGGACAGGGGAGACAGATACGCAGTATTTT
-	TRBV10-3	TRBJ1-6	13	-	CAISESPDSPLHF	TGTGCCATCAGTGAGTCGCCAGATTCACCCCTCCACTTT
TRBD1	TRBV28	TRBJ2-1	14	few	CASSIRDRELEQFF	TGTGCCAGCAGTATCCGGGACAGGGAACTTGAGCAGTTCTTC
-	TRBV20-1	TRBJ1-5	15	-	CSAETGRYSNQPQHF	TGCAGTGCTGAGACCGGGAGATATAGCAATCAGCCCCAGCATTTT
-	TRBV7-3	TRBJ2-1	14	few	CASSPSGALNEQFF	TGTGCCAGCAGCCCCTCGGGAGCCCTCAATGAGCAGTTCTTC
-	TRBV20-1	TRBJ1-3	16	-	CSARGGWTDSGNTIYF	TGCAGTGCTAGAGGAGGTTGGACGGACTCTGGAAACACCATATATTTT
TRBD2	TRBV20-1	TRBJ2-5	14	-	CSALSGGARETQYF	TGCAGTGCCCTTAGCGGGGGGGCGAGAGAGACCCAGTACTTC
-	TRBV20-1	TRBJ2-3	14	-	CSVPPIPTPDTQYF	TGCAGTGTCCCGCCCATTCCTACCCCAGATACGCAGTATTTT
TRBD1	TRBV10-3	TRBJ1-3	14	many	CAINRDSSGNTIYF	TGTGCCATCAACCGGGACAGCTCTGGAAACACCATATATTTT
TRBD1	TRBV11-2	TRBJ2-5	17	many	CASNLWPGQGTGETQYF	TGTGCCAGCAACCTCTGGCCGGGACAGGGGACGGGGGAGACCCAGTACTTC
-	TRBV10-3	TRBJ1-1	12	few	CAISEDYTEAFF	TGTGCCATCAGTGAGGACTACACTGAAGCTTTCTTT
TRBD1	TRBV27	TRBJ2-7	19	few	CASSLYPPTGDEVSYEQYF	TGTGCCAGCAGTTTATACCCCCCGACAGGGGACGAGGTCTCCTACGAGCAGTACTTC
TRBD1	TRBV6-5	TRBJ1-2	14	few	CASSWGQGYYGYTF	TGTGCCAGCAGTTGGGGACAGGGGTACTATGGCTACACCTTC
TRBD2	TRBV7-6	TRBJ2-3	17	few	CASSLELAGVSTDTQYF	TGTGCCAGCAGCTTAGAACTAGCGGGGGTCTCCACAGATACGCAGTATTTT
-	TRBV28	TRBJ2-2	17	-	CASTVYGGPGNTGELFF	TGTGCCAGCACCGTTTACGGCGGGCCGGGAAACACCGGGGAGCTGTTTTTT
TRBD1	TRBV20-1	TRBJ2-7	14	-	CSATHGTVAYEQYF	TGCAGTGCCACACACGGGACAGTAGCTTACGAGCAGTACTTC
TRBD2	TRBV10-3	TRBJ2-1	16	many	CAIRGTSGGPYNEQFF	TGTGCCATCAGGGGTACTAGCGGGGGGCCCTACAATGAGCAGTTCTTC
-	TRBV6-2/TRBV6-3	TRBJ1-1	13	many	CASSYWTKAAAFF	TGTGCCAGCAGTTACTGGACGAAGGCCGCAGCTTTCTTT
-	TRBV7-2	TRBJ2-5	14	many	CASSPRAEQETQYF	TGTGCCAGCAGCCCAAGGGCGGAACAAGAGACCCAGTACTTC
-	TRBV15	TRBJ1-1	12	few	CATSRDRAKAFF	TGTGCCACCAGCAGAGATCGGGCAAAAGCTTTCTTT
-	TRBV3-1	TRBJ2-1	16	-	CASSRARSRVYNEQFF	TGTGCCAGCAGCCGAGCCAGGTCTAGGGTTTACAATGAGCAGTTCTTC
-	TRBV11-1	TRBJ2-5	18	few	CASSLGRSGADRQETQYF	TGTGCCAGCAGCCTTGGAAGGTCCGGGGCAGACCGACAAGAGACCCAGTACTTC
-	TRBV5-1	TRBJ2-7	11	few	CASSLDTLQYF	TGCGCCAGCAGCTTGGATACGTTGCAGTACTTC
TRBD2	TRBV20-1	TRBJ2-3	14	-	CSASYGRATDTQYF	TGCAGTGCATCTTACGGGAGGGCAACAGATACGCAGTATTTT
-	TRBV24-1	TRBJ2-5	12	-	CATGQSQETQYF	TGTGCCACTGGCCAGTCGCAAGAGACCCAGTACTTC
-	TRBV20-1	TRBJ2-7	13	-	CSAVYPSSYEQYF	TGCAGTGCTGTCTATCCCTCGAGCTACGAGCAGTACTTC
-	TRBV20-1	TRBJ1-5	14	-	CSARDRHLTQPQHF	TGCAGTGCTAGAGATCGGCATCTGACTCAGCCCCAGCATTTT
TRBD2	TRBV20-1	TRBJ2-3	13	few	CSAIRDYTDTQYF	TGCAGTGCTATACGGGACTACACAGATACGCAGTATTTT
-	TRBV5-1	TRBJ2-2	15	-	CASSRRSANTGELFF	TGCGCCAGCAGTCGACGGAGCGCGAACACCGGGGAGCTGTTTTTT
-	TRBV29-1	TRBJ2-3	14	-	CSVGGPGSTDTQYF	TGCAGCGTTGGTGGGCCTGGGAGCACAGATACGCAGTATTTT
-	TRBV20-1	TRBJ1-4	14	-	CCARDGRGIEKLFF	TGCTGTGCTAGAGATGGCAGGGGTATAGAAAAACTGTTTTTT
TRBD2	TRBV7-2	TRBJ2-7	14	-	CASKGTSGKYEQYF	TGTGCCAGTAAGGGAACTAGCGGGAAATACGAGCAGTACTTC
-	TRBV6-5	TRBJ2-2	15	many	CASSYSGALAGELFF	TGTGCCAGCAGTTACTCAGGAGCCTTGGCCGGGGAGCTGTTTTTT
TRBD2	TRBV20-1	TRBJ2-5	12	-	CSAGRGEETQYF	TGCAGTGCCGGCCGGGGGGAGGAGACCCAGTACTTC
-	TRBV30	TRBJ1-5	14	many	CAWSGVRGNQPQHF	TGTGCCTGGAGTGGTGTGAGGGGGAATCAGCCCCAGCATTTT
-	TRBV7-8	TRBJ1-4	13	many	CASSLGLSEKLFF	TGTGCCAGCAGCTTAGGGTTGAGTGAAAAACTGTTTTTT
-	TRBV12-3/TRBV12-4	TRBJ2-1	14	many	CASNVKGLNNEQFF	TGTGCCAGCAACGTCAAGGGTCTTAATAATGAGCAGTTCTTC
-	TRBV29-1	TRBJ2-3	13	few	CSGAGHLTDTQYF	TGCAGCGGTGCGGGACACCTCACAGATACGCAGTATTTT
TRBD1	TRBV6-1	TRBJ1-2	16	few	CASSDPLGTANYGYTF	TGTGCCAGCAGTGATCCCCTGGGGACAGCTAACTATGGCTACACCTTC